The TCR beta chain described here comes from a study of blood T cell repertoires in COVID-19. Clones were read by immunoSEQ multiplex PCR, and TCRdb kept only the in-frame ones, dropping some. The table includes about half a million clones, 70% to 90% detected once. The source material was peripheral blood. This clonotype was obtained from a human donor in a cohort sampled during active COVID-19.

For the CDR3, the DNA is TGCGCCAGCAGCTTGGGGGAGGGTTGGGGCACTGAAGCTTTCTTT. This gives the protein CASSLGEGWGTEAFF. This sequence joins TRBV5-1 and TRBJ1-1; D ambiguous. Germline V gene lookup returns CDR1 SGHRS and CDR2 YFSETQ. This CDR3 comprises 15 residues. V shed 0 bases and J shed 4 bases, with 13 bases lying between them.